The 6 T cell receptor beta chains below all came from one sample that was sequenced in a study of CD8 T cells in Susac syndrome. RNA was extracted with the RNeasy kit, and a quantity of roughly 0.45 to 1 ug was reverse transcribed using random hexamers. MiXCR, applied by TCRdb to the immunoSEQ multiplex PCR reads, yields one record per CDR3 protein. This table has fewer than 150,000 distinct CDR3 sequences, about 95% appearing once. The source material was CD4+ T cells from PBMCs. The receptor set was obtained from a human donor in good health.

This chain connects TRBV7-2 to TRBJ2-7; D remains ambiguous. CDR3 length: 16 amino acids. Germline lookup yields CDR1 SGHTA and CDR2 FQGNSA. Deletions cut 1 base from V and 1 base from J, with 14 bases between. CDR3 in DNA: TGTGCCAGCAGCTTAGTTGGTAGCCTCTCATCCTACGAGCAGTACTTC. Encoded protein: CASSLVGSLSSYEQYF.

This chain connects TRBV7-9 to TRBJ2-6; D is unresolved. Trimming removed 4 bases at V and 2 bases at J, with 3 bases between. Germline assignment: CDR1 SEHNR and CDR2 FQNEAQ (reference sequence). This CDR3 contains 13 residues. The CDR3 is CASSSTGANVLTF. In DNA, the CDR3 is TGTGCCAGCAGCTCCACTGGGGCCAACGTCCTGACTTTC.

The chain has TRBV28 and TRBJ1-2; D ambiguous. V was shortened by 7 bases and J by 6 bases, with 15 bases between the two germline ends. Germline V gives CDR1 MDHEN, CDR2 SYDVKM. The CDR3 totals 13 residues. As DNA, the CDR3 is TGTGCCAGCACCTCGGGCCAAAGCCATGGCTACACCTTC. It codes for CASTSGQSHGYTF.

This rearrangement joins TRBV9 to TRBJ2-3; TRBD2 aligns across 8 bases. CDR1 SGDLS and CDR2 YYNGEE come from the germline V gene. J lost 5 bases, V lost 4 bases, and 12 bases had no gene match. The CDR3 runs 16 residues. The CDR3 region has the DNA TGTGCCAGCAGCTCTTCCTGGGCGGGAGGTGAAGATACGCAGTATTTT. Translated, it gives CASSSSWAGGEDTQYF.

The rearrangement uses TRBV5-1 and TRBJ2-6, with a tentative D call TRBD1 (5 bases). Deletions cut 9 bases from V and 0 bases from J, with 10 bases between. From germline, CDR1 is SGHRS and CDR2 YFSETQ. The CDR3 loop spans 14 amino acids. In DNA, the CDR3 is TGCGCCACCCAAGACAGCTCTGGGGCCAACGTCCTGACTTTC. Its translation is CATQDSSGANVLTF.

The chain employs TRBV29-1 and TRBJ1-1; TRBD1 matches 7 bases. Germline V lookup: CDR1 SQVTM, CDR2 ANQGSEA. The CDR3 sequence is 13 residues long. V shed 4 bases and J 4 bases; nucleotides not matched to a gene: 6. The CDR3 loop is CSVAQGLGTEAFF. CDR3 nucleotides: TGCAGCGTTGCACAGGGGTTGGGCACTGAAGCTTTCTTT.